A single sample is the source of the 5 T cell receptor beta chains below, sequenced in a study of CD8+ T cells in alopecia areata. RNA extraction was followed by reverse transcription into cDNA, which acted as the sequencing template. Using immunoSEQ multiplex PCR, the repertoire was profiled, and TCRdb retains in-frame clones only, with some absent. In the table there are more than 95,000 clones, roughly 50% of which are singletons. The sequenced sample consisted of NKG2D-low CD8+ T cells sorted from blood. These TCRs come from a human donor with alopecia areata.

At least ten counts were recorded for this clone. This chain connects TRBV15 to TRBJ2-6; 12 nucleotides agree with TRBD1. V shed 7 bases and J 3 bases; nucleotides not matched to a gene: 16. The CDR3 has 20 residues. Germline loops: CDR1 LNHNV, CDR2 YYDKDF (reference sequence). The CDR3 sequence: CATTRSESGTGGDGANVLTF. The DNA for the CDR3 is TGTGCCACCACCCGGTCGGAATCCGGGACAGGGGGCGATGGGGCCAACGTCCTGACTTTC.

The CDR3 reads CASSSGRGGNYGYTF. CDR3 bases: TGCGCCAGCAGCTCCGGCAGGGGCGGAAACTATGGCTACACCTTC. The genes are TRBV5-1 and TRBJ1-2; tentative D call: TRBD1 (6 bases). CDR1 is SGHRS, CDR2 YFSETQ, per germline. V lost 3 bases to trimming and J lost 2 bases, with 14 bases between them. The CDR3 has 15 amino acids.

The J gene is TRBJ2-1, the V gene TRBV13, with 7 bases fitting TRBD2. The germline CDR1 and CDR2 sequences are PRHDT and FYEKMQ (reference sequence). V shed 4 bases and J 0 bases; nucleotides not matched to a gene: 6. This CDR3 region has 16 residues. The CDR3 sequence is CASSWALADSYNEQFF. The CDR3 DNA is TGTGCCAGCAGCTGGGCCCTAGCGGACTCCTACAATGAGCAGTTCTTC.

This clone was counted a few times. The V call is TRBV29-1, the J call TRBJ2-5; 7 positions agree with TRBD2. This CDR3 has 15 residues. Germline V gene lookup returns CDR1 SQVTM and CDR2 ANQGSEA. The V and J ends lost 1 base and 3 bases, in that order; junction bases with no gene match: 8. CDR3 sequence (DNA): TGCAGCGTTGAAGCCTGGACTAGGTTTAAAGAGACCCAGTACTTC. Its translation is CSVEAWTRFKETQYF.

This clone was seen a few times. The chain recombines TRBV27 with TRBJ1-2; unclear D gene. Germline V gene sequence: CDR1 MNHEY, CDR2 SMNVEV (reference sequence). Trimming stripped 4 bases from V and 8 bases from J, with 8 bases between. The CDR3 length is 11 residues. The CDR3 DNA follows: TGTGCCAGCAGTTCGGGTACGGGCTACACCTTC. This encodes CASSSGTGYTF.